The source of this T cell receptor beta chain is a study of read filtering for tumor transcriptome and immune sequencing. This clonotype occurred many times. Molecular barcoded adaptors covering alpha/delta and beta/gamma chains were used on approximately 400 ng RNA. Via MiXCR, TCRdb re-called the reads, giving one row per CDR3 protein. Counted here are fewer than 75,000 distinct CDR3 sequences, around a fifth occurring once; the ten biggest clones make up about 18%. Per the germline V gene, CDR1 is LNHDA and CDR2 is SQIVND (reference sequence). The V end was cut by 5 bases, the J end by 0 bases, with 8 bases between. The CDR3 length is 15 residues.

Input material: a population of CD138-negative cells sorted from bone marrow. The chain recombines TRBV19 with TRBJ2-6, with D perhaps TRBD1 (5 bases). The TCR was taken from a donor over 35 with multiple myeloma. DNA of the CDR3: TGTGCCAGTAGTTTACAGGTCTCTGGGGCCAACGTCCTGACTTTC. It translates to CASSLQVSGANVLTF.